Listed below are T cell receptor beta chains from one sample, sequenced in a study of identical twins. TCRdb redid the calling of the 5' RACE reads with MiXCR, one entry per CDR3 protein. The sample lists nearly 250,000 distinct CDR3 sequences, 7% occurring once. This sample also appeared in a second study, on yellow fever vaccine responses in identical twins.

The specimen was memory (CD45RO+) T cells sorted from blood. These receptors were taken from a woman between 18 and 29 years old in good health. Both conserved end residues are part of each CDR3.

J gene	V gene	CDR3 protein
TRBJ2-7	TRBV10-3	CAISESTRAFEQYF
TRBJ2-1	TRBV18	CASSLRAQGVNEQFF
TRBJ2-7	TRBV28	CASKDEREQYF
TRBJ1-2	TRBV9	CASSVSPRADYGYTF
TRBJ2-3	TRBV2	CASSELARTTYQTDTQYF
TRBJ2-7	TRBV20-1	CSANPTSGTAYEQYF
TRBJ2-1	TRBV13	CASSLTGRNEQFF
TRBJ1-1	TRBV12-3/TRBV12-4	CASSFGGSNTEAFF
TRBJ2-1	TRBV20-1	CSAKSGSSYNEQFF
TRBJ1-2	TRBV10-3	CAISESNAGTSNYGYTF
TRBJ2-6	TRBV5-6	CASSFGQGARGANVLTF
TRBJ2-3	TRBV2	CASTGSNTQYF
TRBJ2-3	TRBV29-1	CSVDRQGVGTDTQYF
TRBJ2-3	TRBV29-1	CSVEGGTGTDTQYF
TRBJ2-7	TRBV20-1	CSARLPGQPKQYF
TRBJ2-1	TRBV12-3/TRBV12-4	CASSYRALASNEQFF
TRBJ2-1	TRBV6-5	CASSFPGQGYNEQFF
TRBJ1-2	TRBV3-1	CASSRGTGSGYGYTF
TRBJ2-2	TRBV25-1	CASTDHGSSRELFF
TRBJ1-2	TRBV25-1	CASNLRDKYGYTF
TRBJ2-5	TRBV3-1	CASSQVAGVQETQYF
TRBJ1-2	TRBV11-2	CASSPRRKGYGYTF
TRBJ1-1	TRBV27	CASRVYWDNGTTEAFF
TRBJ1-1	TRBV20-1	CSAPGQGVTEAFF
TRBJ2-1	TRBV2	CASSEMGGGVRGSNEQFF
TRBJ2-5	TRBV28	CASSRGGGIQETQYF
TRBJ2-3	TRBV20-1	CSARDRLSLFTDTQYF
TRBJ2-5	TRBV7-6	CASSLYGGGPGKTQYF
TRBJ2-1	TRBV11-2	CASSLPGLAGGEQFF
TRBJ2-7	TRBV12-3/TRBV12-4	CASSQIKGYEQYF
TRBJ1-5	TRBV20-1	CSARGGQAYNQPQHF
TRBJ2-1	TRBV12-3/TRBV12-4	CASSLSPSGDPGRMSYNEQFF
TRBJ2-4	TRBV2	CASSVALAKNIQYF
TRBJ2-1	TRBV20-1	CSASTRDRAINEQFF
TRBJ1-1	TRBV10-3	CAISPSTDRAAEAFF
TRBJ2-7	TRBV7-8	CASSPKTVSYEQYF
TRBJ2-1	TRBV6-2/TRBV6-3	CASSPERGSSNEQFF
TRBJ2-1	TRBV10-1	CASSVSGTPYNEQFF
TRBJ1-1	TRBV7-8	CASSSGTGNTEAFF
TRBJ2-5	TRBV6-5	CASSVDGETQYF
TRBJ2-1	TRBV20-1	CSARFLGQNNEQFF
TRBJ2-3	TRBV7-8	CASRAGMDTQYF
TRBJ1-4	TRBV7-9	CASSLVQGASEKLFF
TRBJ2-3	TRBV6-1	CASSELWDTQYF
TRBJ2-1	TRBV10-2	CASGGLAGSSYNEQFF
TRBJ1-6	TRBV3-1	CASSHRNSYNSPLHF
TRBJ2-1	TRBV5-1	CASSPGGLDYNEQFF
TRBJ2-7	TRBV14	CASSLRGDWYEQYF
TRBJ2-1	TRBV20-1	CSGGWAGENNEQFF
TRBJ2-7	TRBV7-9	CASTGLAANSYEQYF